The present entry profiles one T cell receptor (beta chain) with its context. Its antigen is as yet unknown. Germline and junction disagree at one end, which may indicate a read error. The CDR3 sequence is 15 residues long. Germline lookup yields CDR1 MNHEY and CDR2 SVGAGI. A J-beta primer mix and a sample-barcoded 5' primer were used in a second PCR of roughly 7 to 12 cycles. MiXCR was run by TCRdb on the 5' RACE reads, yielding one entry per CDR3 protein. This sample yields about 1.1 million distinct CDR3 sequences, of which around two fifths are seen a single time; around 13% belongs to the top ten. The data stem from a study of blood T cells in healthy people across ages. General observations from the study: Long-lived and aged donors differed, with more naive CD4+ cells and higher diversity in the long-lived.

Sequences were obtained from blood. V and J are TRBV6-5 and TRBJ2-2, with a weak D call TRBD2 (6 bases). This receptor was taken from a young man in good health. The CDR3 bases are TGTGTCAGCAGTTACTCGCGGGGCGGCACCGGGGAGCTGTTTTTT. Translated: CVSSYSRGGTGELFF.